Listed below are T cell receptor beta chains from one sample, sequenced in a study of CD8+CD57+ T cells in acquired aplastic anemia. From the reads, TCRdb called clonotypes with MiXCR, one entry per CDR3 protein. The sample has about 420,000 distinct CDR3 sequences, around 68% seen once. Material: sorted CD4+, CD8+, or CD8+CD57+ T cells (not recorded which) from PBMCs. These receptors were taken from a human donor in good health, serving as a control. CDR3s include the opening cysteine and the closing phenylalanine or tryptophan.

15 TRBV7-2 CASSGRGDGYTSGHF
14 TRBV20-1 CSARAVGGTDTQYF
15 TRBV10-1 CASTSSGTGGYGYTF
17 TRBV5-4 CASSLETPRIVPETQYF
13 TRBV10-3 CAIRIDGGHTIYF
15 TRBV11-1 CASSAADENTGELFF
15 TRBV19 CASSLYSLVGHGYTF
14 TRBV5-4 CASCLGERRTEAFF
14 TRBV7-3 CASSEAAGHDFRYF
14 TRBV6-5 CASTRTGSTDTQYF
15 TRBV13 CASSLEGGGNNEQFF
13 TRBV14 CASSQVKNTEAFF
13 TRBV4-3 CASSQGGSDTQYF
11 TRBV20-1 CSARGVETQYF
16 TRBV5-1 CASSLKPAGGPDTQYF
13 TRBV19 CASSIRGDTEAFF
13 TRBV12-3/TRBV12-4 CASDRAGGLGAFF
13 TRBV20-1 CSGLERGIDTQYF
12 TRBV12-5 CASSRQTGELFF
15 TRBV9 CASSVGELAANEQFF
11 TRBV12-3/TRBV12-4 CASSIVQPQHF
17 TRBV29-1 CSVDVPSQDRENYGYTF
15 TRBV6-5 CASSTRQGRGSPLHF